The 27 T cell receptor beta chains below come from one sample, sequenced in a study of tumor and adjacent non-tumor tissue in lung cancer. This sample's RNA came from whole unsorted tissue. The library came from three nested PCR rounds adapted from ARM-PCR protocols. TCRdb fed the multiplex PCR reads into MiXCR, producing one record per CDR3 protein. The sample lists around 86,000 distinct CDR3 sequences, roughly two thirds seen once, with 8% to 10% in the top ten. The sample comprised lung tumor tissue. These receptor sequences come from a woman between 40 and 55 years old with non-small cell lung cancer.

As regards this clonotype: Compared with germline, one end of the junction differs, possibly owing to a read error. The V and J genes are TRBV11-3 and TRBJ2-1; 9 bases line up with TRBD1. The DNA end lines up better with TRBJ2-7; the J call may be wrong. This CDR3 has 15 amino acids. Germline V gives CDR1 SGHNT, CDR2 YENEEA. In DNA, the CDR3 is TGTGCTAGCAGCTCCCAGGGACAGGGCAGCAATGAGCAGTACTTC. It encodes CASSSQGQGSNEQYF.

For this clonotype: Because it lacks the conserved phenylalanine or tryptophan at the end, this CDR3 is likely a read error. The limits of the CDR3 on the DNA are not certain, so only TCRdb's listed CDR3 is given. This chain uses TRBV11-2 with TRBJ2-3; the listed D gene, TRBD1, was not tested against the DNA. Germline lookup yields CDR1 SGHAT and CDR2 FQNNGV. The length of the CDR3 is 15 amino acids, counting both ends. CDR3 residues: CSSSQLDKEKDTHYL.

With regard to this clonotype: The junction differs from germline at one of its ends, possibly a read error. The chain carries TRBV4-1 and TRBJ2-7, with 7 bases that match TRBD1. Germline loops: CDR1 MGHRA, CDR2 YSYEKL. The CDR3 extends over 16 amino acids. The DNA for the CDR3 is TGCGTCAGCAGCCTCGCTCCTTCAGGGGGCTCCTACGAGCAGTACTTC. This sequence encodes CVSSLAPSGGSYEQYF.

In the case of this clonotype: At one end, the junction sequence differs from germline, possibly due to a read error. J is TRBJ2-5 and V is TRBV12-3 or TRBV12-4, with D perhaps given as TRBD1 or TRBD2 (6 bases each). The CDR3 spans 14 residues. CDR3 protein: CASSFPGGGETQWF. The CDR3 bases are TGTGCCAGCAGTTTTCCCGGGGGCGGGGAGACCCAGTGGTTC.

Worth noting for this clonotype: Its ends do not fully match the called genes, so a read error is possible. Written as DNA, the CDR3 is TGTGCCATCAGCCAGGCAGACAGGGGCAGTGAGCATTTCTTC. It codes for CAISQADRGSEHFF. The J gene is TRBJ2-1, the V gene TRBV4-2; TRBD1 aligns across 8 bases. CDR3 length equals 14 residues. Germline loops: CDR1 LGHNA, CDR2 YNFKEQ.

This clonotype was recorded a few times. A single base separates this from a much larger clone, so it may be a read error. CDR3 DNA sequence: TGTACCAGCAGCCCTACAGGGGTCATGGGTAGGAAGAATCAGCCCCAGCATTTT. The encoded protein is CTSSPTGVMGRKNQPQHF. The chain combines TRBV6-5 with TRBJ1-5, with TRBD1 matching 7 bases. The germline V gene encodes CDR1 MNHEY and CDR2 SVGAGI. The CDR3 loop spans 18 amino acids.

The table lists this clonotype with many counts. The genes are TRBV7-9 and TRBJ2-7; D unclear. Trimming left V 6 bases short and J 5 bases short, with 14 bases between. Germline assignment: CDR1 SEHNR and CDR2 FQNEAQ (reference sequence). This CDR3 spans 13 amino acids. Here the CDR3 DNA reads TGTGCCAGCAGTCCCTCCTGGGCGAACGAGCAGTACTTC. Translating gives CASSPSWANEQYF.

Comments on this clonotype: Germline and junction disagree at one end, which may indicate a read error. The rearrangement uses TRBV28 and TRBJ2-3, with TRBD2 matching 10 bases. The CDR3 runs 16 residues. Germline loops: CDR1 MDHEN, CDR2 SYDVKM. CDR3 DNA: TGTGCCAGCAGAGGGACTAGCGTGAGAAGGGCAGATACGCGGTATTTT. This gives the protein CASRGTSVRRADTRYF.

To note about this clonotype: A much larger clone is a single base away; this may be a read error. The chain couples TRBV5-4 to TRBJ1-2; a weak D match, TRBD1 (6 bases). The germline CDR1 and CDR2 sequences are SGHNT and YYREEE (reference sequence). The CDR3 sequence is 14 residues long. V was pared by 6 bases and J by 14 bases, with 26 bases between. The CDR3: CASTFPDRPQGETF. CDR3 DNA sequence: TGTGCCAGCACCTTTCCTGATAGGCCACAGGGAGAGACCTTC.

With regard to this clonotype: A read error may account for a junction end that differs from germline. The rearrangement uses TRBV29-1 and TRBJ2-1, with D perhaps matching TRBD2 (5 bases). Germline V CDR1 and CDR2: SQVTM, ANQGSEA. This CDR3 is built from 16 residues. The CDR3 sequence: CSVECQERSSYNEQFF. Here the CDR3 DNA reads TGTAGCGTTGAATGTCAGGAGAGGAGCTCCTACAATGAGCAGTTCTTC.

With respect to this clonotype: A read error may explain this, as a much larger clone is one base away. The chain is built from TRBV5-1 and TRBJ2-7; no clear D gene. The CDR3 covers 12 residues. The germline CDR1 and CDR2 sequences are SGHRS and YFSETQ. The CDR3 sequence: CASSPGSYEQCF. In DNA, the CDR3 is TGCGCCAGCAGCCCCGGGTCCTACGAGCAGTGCTTC.

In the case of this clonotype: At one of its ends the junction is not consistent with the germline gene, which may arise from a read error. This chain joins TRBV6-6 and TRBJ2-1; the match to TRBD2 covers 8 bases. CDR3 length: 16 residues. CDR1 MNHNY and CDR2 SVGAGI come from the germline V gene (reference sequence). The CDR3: CASYYGSSGGSNEQSF. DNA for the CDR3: TGTGCCAGCTATTATGGTTCCAGCGGGGGTTCCAATGAGCAGTCCTTC.

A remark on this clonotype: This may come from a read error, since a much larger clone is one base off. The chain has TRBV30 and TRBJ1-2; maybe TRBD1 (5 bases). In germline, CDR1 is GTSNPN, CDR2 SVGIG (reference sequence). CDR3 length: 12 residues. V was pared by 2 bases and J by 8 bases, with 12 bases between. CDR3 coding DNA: TGTGCCTGGAGTATCGGGGGGATGGGCTACACCTTC. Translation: CAWSIGGMGYTF.

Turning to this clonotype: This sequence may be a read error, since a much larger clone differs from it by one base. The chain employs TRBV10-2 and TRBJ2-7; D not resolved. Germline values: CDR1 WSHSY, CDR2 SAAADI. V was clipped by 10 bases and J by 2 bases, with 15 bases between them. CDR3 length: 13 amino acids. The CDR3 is CANTHGSTYEQYF. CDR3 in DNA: TGCGCCAACACTCATGGATCGACCTACGAGCAGTACTTC.

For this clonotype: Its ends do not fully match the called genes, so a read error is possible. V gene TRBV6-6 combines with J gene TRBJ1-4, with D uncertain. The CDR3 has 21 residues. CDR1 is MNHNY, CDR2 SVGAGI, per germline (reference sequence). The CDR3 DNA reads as TGTGCCAGCAGTAACTCGAGAGGTGGCACGTTCCACACTTCAACTAATGAAAAACTGTTTTTT. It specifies CASSNSRGGTFHTSTNEKLFF.

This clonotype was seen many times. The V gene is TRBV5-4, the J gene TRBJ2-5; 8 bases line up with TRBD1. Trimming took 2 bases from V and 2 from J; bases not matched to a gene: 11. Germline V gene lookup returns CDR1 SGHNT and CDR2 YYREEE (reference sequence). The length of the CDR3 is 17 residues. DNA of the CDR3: TGTGCCAGCAGCTTTTTCAGGGGGCGCCTCGGGCAAGAGACCCAGTACTTC. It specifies CASSFFRGRLGQETQYF.

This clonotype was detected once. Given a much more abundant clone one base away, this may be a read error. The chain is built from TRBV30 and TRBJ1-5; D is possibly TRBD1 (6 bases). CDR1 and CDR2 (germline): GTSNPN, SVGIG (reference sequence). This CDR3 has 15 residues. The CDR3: CAWEEQGAYNKPQHF. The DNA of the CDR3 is TGTGCCTGGGAGGAACAGGGTGCGTACAATAAGCCCCAGCATTTT.

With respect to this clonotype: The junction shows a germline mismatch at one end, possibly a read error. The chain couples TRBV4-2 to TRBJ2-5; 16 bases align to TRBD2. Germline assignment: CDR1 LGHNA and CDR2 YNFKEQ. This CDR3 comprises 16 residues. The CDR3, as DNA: TGTGTCAGCAGCCCCGGGACTAGCGGGGGGGCTGAGACCCAGTACTTC. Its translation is CVSSPGTSGGAETQYF.

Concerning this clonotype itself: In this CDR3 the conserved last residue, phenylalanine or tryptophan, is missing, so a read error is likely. In DNA form, the CDR3 reads TGTACCAGCAGTTTACACAGGGGATGGGATCAGTTCTCC. It specifies CTSSLHRGWDQFS. The chain is built from TRBV11-1 and TRBJ2-1; 7 bases fit TRBD1. CDR1 is SGHAT and CDR2 is FQDESV in the germline V gene (reference sequence). The CDR3 totals 13 residues.

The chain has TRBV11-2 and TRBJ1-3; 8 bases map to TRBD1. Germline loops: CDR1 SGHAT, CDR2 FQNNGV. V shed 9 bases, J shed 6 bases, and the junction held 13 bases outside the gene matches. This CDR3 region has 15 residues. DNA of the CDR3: TGTGCCAGTAGCGGACAGGGTACTTCCGTAAACACCATATATTTT. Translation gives CASSGQGTSVNTIYF.

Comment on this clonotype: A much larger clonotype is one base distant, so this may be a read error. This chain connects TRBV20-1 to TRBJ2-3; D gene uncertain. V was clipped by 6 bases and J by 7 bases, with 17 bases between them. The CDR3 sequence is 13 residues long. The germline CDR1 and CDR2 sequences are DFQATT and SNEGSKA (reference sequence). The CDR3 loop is CSASPDPENTQYF. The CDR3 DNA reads TGCAGTGCCTCCCCGGATCCCGAGAATACGCAGTATTTT.

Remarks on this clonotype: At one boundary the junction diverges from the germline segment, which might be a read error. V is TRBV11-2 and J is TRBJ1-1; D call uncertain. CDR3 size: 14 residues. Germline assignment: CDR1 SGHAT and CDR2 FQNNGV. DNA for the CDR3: TGTGCCAGCAGCTCGCGGCACGGGCACGCTAAAGCTGTCTTT. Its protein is CASSSRHGHAKAVF.

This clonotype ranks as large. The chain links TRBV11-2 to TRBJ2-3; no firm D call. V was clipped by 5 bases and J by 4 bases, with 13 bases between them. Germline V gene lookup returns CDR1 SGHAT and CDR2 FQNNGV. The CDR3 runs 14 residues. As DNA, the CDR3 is TGTGCCAGCAGCCCTCTAAGCGCGGCAGATACGCAGTATTTT. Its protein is CASSPLSAADTQYF. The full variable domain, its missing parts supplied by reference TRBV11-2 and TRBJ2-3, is EAGVAQSPRYKIIEKRQSVAFWCNPISGHATLYWYQQILGQGPKLLIQFQNNGVVDDSQLPKDRFSAERLKGVDSTLKIQPAKLEDSAVYLCASSPLSAADTQYFGPGTRLTVL.

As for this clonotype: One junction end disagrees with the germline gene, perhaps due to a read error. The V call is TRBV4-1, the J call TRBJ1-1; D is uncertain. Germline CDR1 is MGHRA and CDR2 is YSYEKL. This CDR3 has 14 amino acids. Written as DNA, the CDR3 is TGTGCCAGCAGTCAAGAAGGAGGGAAGACTGAAGCTTTCTTT. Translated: CASSQEGGKTEAFF.

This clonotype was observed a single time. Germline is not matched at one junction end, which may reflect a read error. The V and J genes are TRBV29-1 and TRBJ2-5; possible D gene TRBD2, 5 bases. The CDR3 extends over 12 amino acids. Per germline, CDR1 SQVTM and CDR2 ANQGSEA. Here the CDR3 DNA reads TGCAGCGTGGACCCCCGGGAAGAGACCCAGTATTTC. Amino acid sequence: CSVDPREETQYF. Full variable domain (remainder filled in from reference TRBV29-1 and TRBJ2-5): SAVISQKPSRDICQRGTSLTIQCQVDSQVTMMFWYRQQPGQSLTLIATANQGSEATYESGFVIDKFPISRPNLTFSTLTVSNMSPEDSSIYLCSVDPREETQYFGPGTRLLVL.

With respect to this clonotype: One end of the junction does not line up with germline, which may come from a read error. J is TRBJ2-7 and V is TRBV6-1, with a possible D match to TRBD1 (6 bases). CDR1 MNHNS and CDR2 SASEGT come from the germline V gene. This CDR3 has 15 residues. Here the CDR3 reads CASNEKSPRGYEQYF. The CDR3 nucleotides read TGTGCCAGCAATGAAAAATCCCCCAGGGGTTACGAGCAGTACTTC.

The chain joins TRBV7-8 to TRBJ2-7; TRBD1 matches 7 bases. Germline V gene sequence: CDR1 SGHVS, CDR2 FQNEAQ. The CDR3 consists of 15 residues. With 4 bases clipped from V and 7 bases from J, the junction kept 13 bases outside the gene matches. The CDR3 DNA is TGTGCCAGCAGCTCACAGTCGACAGGGATTCAAGAGCAGTACTTC. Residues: CASSSQSTGIQEQYF.